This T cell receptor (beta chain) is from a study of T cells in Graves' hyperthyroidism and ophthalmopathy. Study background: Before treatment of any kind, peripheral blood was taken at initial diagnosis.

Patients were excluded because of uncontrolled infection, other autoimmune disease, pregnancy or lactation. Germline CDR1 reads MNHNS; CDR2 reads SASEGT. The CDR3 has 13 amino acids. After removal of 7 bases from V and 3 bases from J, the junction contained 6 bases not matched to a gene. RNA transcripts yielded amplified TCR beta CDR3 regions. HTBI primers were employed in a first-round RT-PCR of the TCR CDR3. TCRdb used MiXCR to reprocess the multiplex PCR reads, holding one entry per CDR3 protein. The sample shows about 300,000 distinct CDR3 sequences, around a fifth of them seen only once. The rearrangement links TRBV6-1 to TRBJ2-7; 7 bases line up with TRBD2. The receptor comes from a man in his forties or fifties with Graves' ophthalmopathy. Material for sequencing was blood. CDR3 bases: TGTGCCAGCAAGGTGGGCGGGAGCTACGAGCAGTACTTC. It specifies CASKVGGSYEQYF.